This TCR beta chain derives from a study of OX40 agonist ivuxolimab in advanced cancers. Study context: Patients assigned to dose escalation were diagnosed with hepatocellular carcinoma, melanoma, renal cell or head and neck cancer.

Remarks on this clone: What it recognizes is unknown.

TCRdb keeps only in-frame clones here, not all; method: immunoSEQ multiplex PCR. Among roughly 61,000 clones listed, roughly four fifths were seen once. CDR1 MNHNS and CDR2 SASEGT come from the germline V gene. The CDR3 has 14 residues. V was pared by 11 bases and J by 0 bases, with 16 bases between. The study's findings and limits: Normalized T-cell clonal expansion was also low in a subset of nonresponders. Fewer expanded clones were found on average in CD4+ than in CD8+ T cells.

This TCR was sampled from an adult with an advanced solid tumor such as melanoma, head and neck, liver or kidney cancer. Sequences were derived from CD4+ or CD8+ T cells sorted from blood, sampled in a trial of the OX40 agonist ivuxolimab. The rearrangement joins TRBV6-1 to TRBJ1-1; tentative D call: TRBD1 (6 bases). The CDR3 loop is CAAGAANMNTEAFF. The CDR3 region has the DNA TGTGCCGCGGGGGCAGCTAACATGAACACTGAAGCTTTCTTT.